These T cell receptor beta chains were read from a single sample in a study of cytomegalovirus exposure and HLA in healthy donors. Clones were read by immunoSEQ multiplex PCR, and TCRdb kept only the in-frame ones, dropping some. This table has fewer than 200,000 clones, 65% to 80% appearing once. Sequences were obtained from PBMCs. The receptor set was obtained from a middle-aged man in good health and CMV-seronegative. CDR3s include the opening cysteine and the closing phenylalanine or tryptophan. The D gene is left open where the match is weak. The listing skips clone size in some rows; elsewhere it reads once, few, many or a size class.

clone_size cdr3_length j_call d_call v_call cdr3_aa cdr3_nt
- 18 TRBJ2-1 - TRBV4-2 CASSQEAQGQSSYNEQFF TGTGCCAGCAGCCAAGAGGCCCAGGGGCAAAGCTCCTACAATGAGCAGTTCTTC
once 12 TRBJ2-7 - TRBV5-4 CATSKGSYEQYF TGTGCCACATCTAAAGGGAGCTACGAGCAGTACTTC
- 14 TRBJ2-1 TRBD2 TRBV6-1 CASSQRGAGDEQFF TGTGCCAGCAGTCAGCGGGGGGCGGGCGATGAGCAGTTCTTC
- 14 TRBJ2-5 TRBD2 TRBV7-2 CASSWRGGAETQYF TGTGCCAGCAGCTGGCGGGGGGGCGCAGAGACCCAGTACTTC
- 12 TRBJ2-7 - TRBV27 CASSLSRGEQYF TGTGCCAGCAGTTTATCTCGGGGCGAGCAGTACTTC
- 18 TRBJ2-6 TRBD1 TRBV27 CASSLYGTGRAGANVLTF TGTGCCAGCAGTTTATATGGGACAGGGAGAGCTGGGGCCAACGTCCTGACTTTC
- 12 TRBJ1-2 - TRBV7-2 CASSQTESGYTF TGTGCCAGCAGCCAGACGGAGTCTGGCTACACCTTC
- 15 TRBJ2-1 TRBD2 TRBV4-3 CASSLTSGGEYEQFF TGCGCCAGCAGCCTAACTAGCGGGGGGGAGTATGAGCAGTTCTTC
many 15 TRBJ2-3 - TRBV6-6 CASSYAPTSTDTQYF TGTGCCAGCAGTTACGCCCCAACTAGCACAGATACGCAGTATTTT
- 15 TRBJ2-7 TRBD1 TRBV6-1 CASSEETGRTYEQYF TGTGCCAGCAGTGAAGAGACAGGGAGAACCTACGAGCAGTACTTC
- 16 TRBJ2-1 TRBD2 TRBV7-2 CASSLGDPAGGREQFF TGTGCCAGCAGCTTAGGAGATCCAGCGGGGGGGCGTGAGCAGTTCTTC
- 16 TRBJ2-3 TRBD2 TRBV5-5 CASIYGLAGTSDTQYF TGTGCCAGCATTTACGGACTAGCGGGGACATCGGATACGCAGTATTTT
- 15 TRBJ2-3 TRBD1 TRBV6-1 CASSPPGTVTDTQYF TGTGCCAGCAGTCCCCCCGGGACAGTGACAGATACGCAGTATTTT
few 17 TRBJ2-2 - TRBV19 CASSTQSRVTNTGELFF TGTGCCAGTAGTACCCAAAGCAGGGTAACGAACACCGGGGAGCTGTTTTTT
- 14 TRBJ1-2 TRBD1 TRBV10-3 CAITGRQGDYGYTF TGTGCCATCACTGGACGACAGGGAGACTATGGCTACACCTTC
- 12 TRBJ2-1 - TRBV11-2 CASSEGGRPRLF TGTGCCAGCAGTGAAGGCGGGCGACCCCGACTCTTC
- 19 TRBJ2-3 TRBD2 TRBV7-2 CASSRRGTSGGSSTDTQYF TGTGCCAGCAGCCGAAGGGGGACTAGCGGGGGAAGCAGCACAGATACGCAGTATTTT
- 14 TRBJ1-4 - TRBV7-9 CASSLGTDNEKLFF TGTGCCAGCAGCTTAGGGACAGACAATGAAAAACTGTTTTTT
- 13 TRBJ2-5 - TRBV13 CASKQGGWETQYF TGTGCCAGCAAGCAGGGGGGATGGGAGACCCAGTACTTC
- 15 TRBJ1-5 - TRBV9 CASSVEGGPYQPQHF TGTGCCAGCAGCGTGGAAGGGGGACCGTACCAGCCCCAGCATTTT
- 13 TRBJ2-7 - TRBV5-5 CASSSRLPYEQYF TGTGCCAGCAGCTCCCGACTGCCCTACGAGCAGTACTTC
- 17 TRBJ2-3 TRBD2 TRBV4-3 CASSQDVGLAVTDTQYF TGCGCCAGCAGCCAAGATGTTGGTCTAGCGGTCACAGATACGCAGTATTTT
few 16 TRBJ1-4 - TRBV15 CATSRDGQTTNEKLFF TGTGCCACCAGCAGAGATGGGCAGACAACTAATGAAAAACTGTTTTTT
- 18 TRBJ2-2 TRBD1 TRBV7-2 CASRRTGTGGVVTGELFF TGTGCCAGCAGGCGTACCGGGACAGGGGGCGTTGTCACCGGGGAGCTGTTTTTT
- 15 TRBJ1-5 - TRBV5-6 CASSWRGGGDQPQHF TGTGCCAGCAGCTGGCGCGGGGGTGGGGATCAGCCCCAGCATTTT
- 15 TRBJ2-5 TRBD1 TRBV5-6 CASSLANNRGETQYF TGTGCCAGCAGCTTGGCCAATAACAGGGGGGAGACCCAGTACTTC
- 15 TRBJ2-7 - TRBV6-5 CASSYYGGAGYEQYF TGTGCCAGCAGTTACTATGGGGGGGCGGGGTACGAGCAGTACTTC
- 15 TRBJ1-1 - TRBV7-3 CASSLNPGINTEAFF TGTGCCAGCAGCTTAAACCCGGGAATAAACACTGAAGCTTTCTTT
few 13 TRBJ1-4 - TRBV5-4 CASSLPDSEKLFF TGTGCCAGCAGCTTGCCCGACAGTGAAAAACTGTTTTTT
once 12 TRBJ1-6 - TRBV6-5 CASTDRDSPLHF TGTGCCAGCACTGACAGAGATTCACCCCTCCACTTT
- 17 TRBJ2-7 TRBD1 TRBV5-4 CASSGGYFRTGTYEQYF TGTGCCAGCAGCGGGGGGTATTTTCGGACAGGGACCTACGAGCAGTACTTC
few 16 TRBJ2-7 - TRBV4-1 CASSQGDSGYFYEQYF TGCGCCAGCAGCCAAGGGGACAGCGGGTACTTCTACGAGCAGTACTTC
- 15 TRBJ2-7 - TRBV2 CASSDPFQGPYEQYF TGTGCCAGCAGTGATCCGTTTCAGGGGCCCTACGAGCAGTACTTC
- 15 TRBJ1-4 - TRBV7-9 CASSFWTATNEKLFF TGTGCCAGCAGTTTCTGGACAGCAACTAATGAAAAACTGTTTTTT
- 14 TRBJ1-2 TRBD1 TRBV10-2 CASSESAGGDGYTF TGCGCCAGCAGTGAGTCGGCAGGGGGCGATGGCTACACCTTC
few 14 TRBJ1-1 - TRBV6-5 CASRRQVGNTEAFF TGTGCCAGCAGACGACAGGTGGGCAACACTGAAGCTTTCTTT
- 12 TRBJ2-7 - TRBV7-9 CASSPIPSEQYF TGTGCCAGCAGCCCGATCCCCAGCGAGCAGTACTTC
few 15 TRBJ2-2 - TRBV15 CATLEQGDNTGELFF TGTGCCACCCTAGAACAAGGGGATAACACCGGGGAGCTGTTTTTT
- 16 TRBJ2-3 TRBD2 TRBV7-3 CASSFGLAGGTDTQYF TGTGCCAGCAGCTTCGGACTAGCGGGGGGGACAGATACGCAGTATTTT
few 15 TRBJ2-3 TRBD1 TRBV5-1 CASSLVGTVTDTQYF TGCGCCAGCAGCTTGGTGGGGACAGTCACAGATACGCAGTATTTT
- 13 TRBJ2-2 - TRBV27 CASSLIRTGELFF TGTGCCAGCAGTTTAATCCGCACCGGGGAGCTGTTTTTT
- 16 TRBJ2-7 TRBD1 TRBV5-1 CASSANPGQGVEEQYF TGCGCCAGCAGCGCAAATCCGGGACAGGGGGTTGAAGAGCAGTACTTC
- 13 TRBJ2-7 - TRBV7-2 CASSLVSGAEQYF TGTGCCAGCAGCTTAGTGTCAGGGGCCGAGCAGTACTTC
- 15 TRBJ2-7 - TRBV19 CASSIGRGATYEQYF TGTGCCAGTAGTATAGGCCGGGGGGCGACTTACGAGCAGTACTTC
- 13 TRBJ1-4 TRBD1 TRBV6-5 CASSYWDRGELFF TGTGCCAGCAGTTACTGGGACAGGGGAGAACTGTTTTTT
- 12 TRBJ2-7 - TRBV6-5 CASSSQGHEQYF TGTGCCAGCAGTTCTCAGGGGCACGAGCAGTACTTC
- 15 TRBJ1-2 TRBD1 TRBV30 CASIRGGTGVGGYTF TGTGCCTCTATTCGGGGCGGGACAGGGGTTGGAGGCTACACCTTC
- 19 TRBJ2-3 TRBD2 TRBV18 CASSPRSPSGASSTDTQYF TGTGCCAGCTCACCGAGGTCGCCTAGCGGGGCGTCTAGCACAGATACGCAGTATTTT